One and the same sample provided the 26 T cell receptor beta chains below, sequenced in a study of CD8 T cells in ankylosing spondylitis. Their target antigens are unknown. The study, taken as a whole, reports: Seemingly characteristic of ankylosing spondylitis blood was a TCR beta motif consisting of about 8 highly homologous variants.

TCRdb independently ran MiXCR on the 5' RACE reads; one entry per CDR3 protein. The table lists about 800,000 distinct CDR3 sequences, about 11% of them singletons, with roughly 0.51% in the top ten. Sequencing input: blood, either unsorted or a sorted T cell fraction (not recorded which). These receptor sequences come from a male donor with ankylosing spondylitis.

CDR3 loop: CASSWGVSQPQHF. CDR3 sequence (DNA): TGTGCCAGCAGTTGGGGGGTGTCACAGCCCCAGCATTTT. V gene TRBV6-5 combines with J gene TRBJ1-5, with D possibly matching TRBD1 (5 bases). The ends were cut back, 4 bases at V and 7 bases at J, with 11 bases in the middle. Germline V CDR1 and CDR2: MNHEY, SVGAGI. The CDR3 loop spans 13 amino acids.

This clonotype was seen a handful of times. The chain uses TRBV15 and TRBJ2-1; D not resolved. CDR1 LNHNV and CDR2 YYDKDF come from the germline V gene (reference sequence). V lost 3 bases, J lost 4 bases, and 10 bases lay in between. The CDR3 length is 14 residues. This chain's CDR3 is CATSRFEGYNEQFF. The CDR3 nucleotides read TGTGCCACCAGCAGGTTCGAAGGGTACAATGAGCAGTTCTTC.

This clonotype was recorded a few times. The chain links TRBV5-1 to TRBJ1-2, with no clear D. Trimming took off 1 base at V and 9 bases at J, with 16 bases between the two ends. This CDR3 comprises 14 residues. Germline lookup yields CDR1 SGHRS and CDR2 YFSETQ. CDR3 sequence reads: CASSLSRPDGSYTF. The CDR3 bases are TGCGCCAGCAGCTTGAGCCGACCCGATGGGAGCTACACCTTC. Looking up the rest from reference TRBV5-1 and TRBJ1-2 gives the full variable domain: KAGVTQTPRYLIKTRGQQVTLSCSPISGHRSVSWYQQTPGQGLQFLFEYFSETQRNKGNFPGRFSGRQFSNSRSEMNVSTLELGDSALYLCASSLSRPDGSYTFGSGTRLTVV.

This clonotype was seen at least ten times. CDR3 amino acids: CASSQGLKDSRSTDTQYF. CDR3 bases: TGTGCCAGCAGCCAAGGGTTGAAGGACTCTAGAAGCACAGATACGCAGTATTTT. The chain joins TRBV3-1 to TRBJ2-3; weak D call: TRBD2 (5 bases). Trimming took off 1 base at V and 0 bases at J, with 17 bases between the two ends. The germline V gene has CDR1 LGHDT and CDR2 YNNKEL (reference sequence). The CDR3 length is 18 residues.

The gene calls are TRBV5-1 and TRBJ1-1; 9 nucleotides agree with TRBD1. The CDR3 runs 15 residues. Per germline, CDR1 SGHRS and CDR2 YFSETQ. With V trimmed by 0 bases and J by 4 bases, 4 bases remained unmatched. Here the CDR3 DNA reads TGCGCCAGCAGCTTGGAGGGACAGGGTGGCACTGAAGCTTTCTTT. Translation: CASSLEGQGGTEAFF.

The chain uses TRBV6-5 and TRBJ2-7; possible D gene TRBD1, 5 bases. V was shortened by 7 bases and J by 6 bases, with 16 bases between the two germline ends. This CDR3 is 13 amino acids long. Germline loops: CDR1 MNHEY, CDR2 SVGAGI. The CDR3 loop reads CASISSGMVEQYF. CDR3 sequence (DNA): TGTGCCAGCATTTCGTCAGGGATGGTCGAGCAGTACTTC.

This chain joins TRBV7-8 and TRBJ1-3, with D unresolved. CDR3 length: 15 residues. Trimming took 1 base from V and 0 from J, leaving 7 bases between them. Germline values: CDR1 SGHVS, CDR2 FQNEAQ. CDR3 bases: TGTGCCAGCAGCTTAGACATTAGCTCTGGAAACACCATATATTTT. Its protein is CASSLDISSGNTIYF. Variable domain in full (rest from reference TRBV7-8 and TRBJ1-3): GAGVSQSPRYKVAKRGQDVALRCDPISGHVSLFWYQQALGQGPEFLTYFQNEAQLDKSGLPSDRFFAERPEGSVSTLKIQRTQQEDSAVYLCASSLDISSGNTIYFGEGSWLTVV.

This clonotype has ten or more counts. The rearrangement uses TRBV27 and TRBJ2-3; 9 bases agree with TRBD2. Germline CDR1 and CDR2: MNHEY and SMNVEV (reference sequence). The CDR3 runs to 13 residues. V lost 6 bases to trimming and J lost 5 bases; unmatched junction nucleotides: 3. The CDR3 is CASSSREGDTQYF. DNA of the CDR3: TGTGCCAGCAGCTCGCGGGAGGGAGATACGCAGTATTTT.

A few counts support this clonotype. The rearrangement links TRBV20-1 to TRBJ1-6; TRBD1 matches 9 bases. Germline V CDR1 and CDR2: DFQATT, SNEGSKA (reference sequence). Trimming at V came to 2 bases and at J to 7 bases, leaving 6 bases not matched to a gene. The CDR3 is 15 residues long. The CDR3 nucleotides read TGCAGTGCTAGACCTGGGACAGGGAAAAATTCACCCCTCCACTTT. Translated: CSARPGTGKNSPLHF.

The V call is TRBV20-1, the J call TRBJ2-7, with 8 bases matching TRBD2. Trimming removed 3 bases from V and 2 bases from J; junction bases left unmatched: 18. CDR1 and CDR2 (germline): DFQATT, SNEGSKA (reference sequence). There are 18 residues in the CDR3. The CDR3 sequence is CSARVGSGRGWVTYEQYF. CDR3 bases: TGCAGTGCTAGGGTTGGAAGCGGGAGAGGCTGGGTCACCTACGAGCAGTACTTC.

In its sample, this clonotype was seen many times. The J gene is TRBJ1-1, the V gene TRBV29-1; no reliable D call. Germline CDR1 SQVTM, CDR2 ANQGSEA. V dropped 7 bases and J dropped 0 bases, with 12 bases sitting between them. The length of the CDR3 is 13 residues. CDR3: CSAGRQLNTEAFF. CDR3 nucleotides: TGCAGCGCTGGTCGTCAGTTGAACACTGAAGCTTTCTTT.

This clonotype was found many times. The CDR3 does not close with the conserved phenylalanine or tryptophan, likely indicating a read error. The DNA is omitted, as the CDR3 cannot be located on it reliably, and the CDR3 follows TCRdb's listing. This chain links TRBV12-3 or TRBV12-4 with TRBJ1-6; the D segment call TRBD1 is taken from the table without a DNA check. The CDR3 extends over 11 residues, inclusive of both ends. Here the CDR3 reads CASSSRGVRGI.

In DNA, the CDR3 is TGCAGTGCATCGACGGACTCTGGAAACACCATATATTTT. It encodes CSASTDSGNTIYF. This chain links TRBV20-1 with TRBJ1-3; D gene ambiguous. Trimming stripped 6 bases from V and 0 bases from J, with 9 bases between. CDR3 length: 13 residues. The germline CDR1 and CDR2 sequences are DFQATT and SNEGSKA (reference sequence).

This clonotype has more than one count but fewer than ten. V is TRBV6-5 and J is TRBJ2-5; D ambiguous. In germline, CDR1 is MNHEY, CDR2 SVGAGI. With 0 bases removed from V and 3 bases from J, the gap between germline ends came to 8 bases. This CDR3 has 14 amino acids. CDR3 coding DNA: TGTGCCAGCAGTTACTCAGGGATGGAAGAGACCCAGTACTTC. Amino acids: CASSYSGMEETQYF.

This clonotype was counted between two and nine times. V gene TRBV6-1 combines with J gene TRBJ1-6; D ambiguous. V shed 7 bases and J shed 8 bases, with 15 bases lying between them. The CDR3 length is 14 residues. Looked up from germline, CDR1 is MNHNS and CDR2 is SASEGT. The CDR3 DNA follows: TGTGCCAGCAATCTCGGGGTTACTGATTCACCCCTCCACTTT. Translation gives CASNLGVTDSPLHF.

Many counts were recorded for this clonotype. The J gene is TRBJ1-1, the V gene TRBV29-1; the D is unclear. This CDR3 spans 14 amino acids. Trimming stripped 1 base from V and 2 bases from J, with 11 bases between. Germline-derived CDR1 and CDR2 are SQVTM and ANQGSEA. CDR3: CSVEVDPGNTEAFF. The CDR3 DNA reads as TGCAGCGTTGAAGTGGATCCCGGCAACACTGAAGCTTTCTTT.

This clonotype occurred a few times. This chain uses TRBV20-1 with TRBJ2-1; D is tentatively TRBD1 or TRBD2 (5 bases each). CDR3 length: 14 amino acids. Trimming removed 5 bases from V and 0 bases from J, with 11 bases in between. Per the germline V gene, CDR1 is DFQATT and CDR2 is SNEGSKA (reference sequence). This CDR3 reads CSARGPVSYNEQFF. CDR3 bases: TGCAGTGCTCGGGGACCTGTCTCCTACAATGAGCAGTTCTTC.

This clonotype was seen a handful of times. This chain links TRBV10-3 with TRBJ2-1, with 7 bases lining up with TRBD2. This CDR3 has 14 amino acids. The J segment lost 7 bases and the V segment lost 4 bases, leaving 7 bases of the junction unmatched. Germline loops: CDR1 ENHRY, CDR2 SYGVKD. The CDR3 spells CAISVGLAENEQFF. In nucleotides, the CDR3 is TGTGCCATCAGTGTGGGGCTAGCGGAGAATGAGCAGTTCTTC.

This chain joins TRBV28 and TRBJ2-6; D not certain. Germline values: CDR1 MDHEN, CDR2 SYDVKM. The V and J ends lost 10 bases and 0 bases respectively, with 13 bases between them. The CDR3 covers 15 residues. The CDR3 bases are TGTGCCACCCGGTCTCCTAGCTCTGGGGCCAACGTCCTGACTTTC. Amino acids: CATRSPSSGANVLTF.

This clonotype was found a few times. V usage is TRBV7-9 and J usage is TRBJ2-7; D possibly corresponds to TRBD2 (5 bases). The V gene lost 1 base and the J gene lost 3 bases, with 7 bases spanning the gap. Germline CDR1 and CDR2: SEHNR and FQNEAQ (reference sequence). The CDR3 spans 13 residues. Here the CDR3 reads CASSLESGYEQYF. CDR3 in DNA: TGTGCCAGCAGCTTAGAGAGCGGCTACGAGCAGTACTTC.

DNA for the CDR3: TGTGCCAGCAGGACCGGGACCTACAATGAGCAGTTCTTC. This codes for CASRTGTYNEQFF. The chain joins TRBV5-6 to TRBJ2-1; perhaps TRBD2 as D (5 bases). CDR1 is SGHDT, CDR2 YYEEEE, per germline. V was pared by 5 bases and J by 2 bases, with 8 bases between. CDR3 length: 13 residues.

This clonotype has a single count. The chain recombines TRBV4-1 with TRBJ2-5, with TRBD2 matching over 7 bases. After removal of 1 base from V and 4 bases from J, the junction contained 6 bases not matched to a gene. The CDR3 covers 15 residues. Germline V CDR1 and CDR2: MGHRA, YSYEKL. CDR3: CASSQVNTGGETQYF. CDR3 DNA: TGCGCCAGCAGCCAAGTCAATACGGGGGGAGAGACCCAGTACTTC.

The chain combines TRBV7-2 with TRBJ2-1; D gene ambiguous. Germline values: CDR1 SGHTA, CDR2 FQGNSA. The length of the CDR3 is 12 residues. The V end was cut by 1 base, the J end by 12 bases, with 10 bases between. The CDR3 DNA sequence: TGTGCCAGCAGCTTAGAAGTCAAGAGGCAGTTCTTC. Encoded protein: CASSLEVKRQFF.

In its sample, this clonotype was seen a few times. The chain has TRBV6-2 or TRBV6-3 and TRBJ1-4; 7 bases are a match to TRBD1. The CDR3 covers 13 residues. From germline, CDR1 is MNHEY and CDR2 SVGEGT. Trimming removed 5 bases from V and 13 bases from J; junction bases left unmatched: 10. The CDR3: CASSPGQTVRLFF. In nucleotides, the CDR3 is TGTGCCAGCAGTCCGGGACAGACGGTACGACTGTTTTTT.

This clonotype showed up just a few times. This chain joins TRBV11-1 and TRBJ2-7; 7 positions match TRBD2. V was pared by 5 bases and J by 2 bases, with 6 bases of the junction left unmatched. The CDR3 covers 14 residues. Germline CDR1 is SGHAT and CDR2 is FQDESV (reference sequence). CDR3 amino acids: CASSPQGGTYEQYF. The DNA of the CDR3 is TGTGCCAGCAGCCCCCAGGGAGGGACCTACGAGCAGTACTTC.

This clonotype was seen only a few times. The rearrangement joins TRBV12-3 or TRBV12-4 to TRBJ2-7, with D uncertain. There are 13 residues in the CDR3. The V end was cut by 6 bases, the J end by 2 bases, with 11 bases between. The CDR3 loop reads CASRLGVTYEQYF. CDR3 nucleotides: TGTGCCAGCAGACTTGGGGTAACCTACGAGCAGTACTTC.